Presented here are 17 T cell receptor beta chains from one specimen sequenced in a study of blood T cell repertoires in COVID-19 (dated by TCRdb to about 2020). Library method: the immunoSEQ multiplex PCR assay. TCRdb provides this immuneACCESS table in a form limited to in-frame rearrangements. Some clones are lacking; in checked studies, under half of them reflect an unresolved V gene, and why the rest are absent is not known. This sample is represented by 150,000 or so clones; about 85% of them were singletons. The top ten constitute about 4.1% of the sample. The sequencing sample was made of PBMCs or T cells enriched from blood (not recorded which). The receptors were sampled from a woman in her 40s who had been exposed to COVID-19.

The chain carries TRBV6-1 and TRBJ2-4; TRBD2 is a possible D gene (6 bases). The germline CDR1 and CDR2 sequences are MNHNS and SASEGT. V was trimmed by 3 bases and J by 0 bases, leaving 9 bases between them. This CDR3 contains 15 residues. For the CDR3, the DNA is TGTGCCAGCAGTGATGCGGGACTAGCCAAAAACATTCAGTACTTC. Encoded protein: CASSDAGLAKNIQYF.

The chain links TRBV5-1 to TRBJ1-3, with a possible D match to TRBD1 (6 bases). The germline gives CDR1 SGHRS, CDR2 YFSETQ. CDR3 length: 17 amino acids. V was trimmed by 7 bases and J by 3 bases, leaving 23 bases between them. The CDR3 DNA sequence: TGCGCCAGCCGCCCCTCAGGGGTGGACTTTTATGGAAACACCATATATTTT. Its protein is CASRPSGVDFYGNTIYF.

The V gene is TRBV9, the J gene TRBJ1-2, with D possibly matching TRBD1 (5 bases). Germline loops: CDR1 SGDLS, CDR2 YYNGEE. V was shortened by 0 bases and J by 2 bases, with 11 bases between the two germline ends. CDR3 size: 15 residues. The CDR3 DNA reads as TGTGCCAGCAGCGTAGACCCGGGGGGGAACTATGGCTACACCTTC. Encoded protein: CASSVDPGGNYGYTF.

The chain employs TRBV29-1 and TRBJ2-1, with 9 positions matching TRBD1. This CDR3 comprises 12 residues. Germline values: CDR1 SQVTM, CDR2 ANQGSEA. The V gene end was trimmed by 7 bases and the J gene end by 2 bases; junction bases not matched to a gene: 0. The CDR3 DNA reads TGCAGCGGGGACAGGGCCTACAATGAGCAGTTCTTC. It is translated as CSGDRAYNEQFF.

V usage is TRBV5-6 and J usage is TRBJ2-3; 8 positions match TRBD1. Unmatched junction bases numbered 7, after V lost 3 bases and J lost 1 base. This CDR3 comprises 16 residues. CDR1 and CDR2 from the germline V gene are SGHDT and YYEEEE. The DNA for the CDR3 is TGTGCCAGCAGCTCAGTCCCGGGACAGGGCACAGATACGCAGTATTTT. It translates to CASSSVPGQGTDTQYF.

This rearrangement joins TRBV15 to TRBJ1-2; D perhaps matches TRBD1 (6 bases). CDR1 LNHNV and CDR2 YYDKDF come from the germline V gene (reference sequence). CDR3 length equals 15 residues. The V and J ends lost 1 base and 0 bases respectively, with 9 bases between them. The CDR3 here is CATSRGRTANYGYTF. The DNA for the CDR3 is TGTGCCACCAGCAGAGGAAGGACAGCTAACTATGGCTACACCTTC.

J is TRBJ2-7 and V is TRBV29-1, with no clear D. The germline CDR1 and CDR2 sequences are SQVTM and ANQGSEA. The length of the CDR3 is 12 residues. With 7 bases removed from V and 0 bases from J, the gap between germline ends came to 10 bases. In DNA, the CDR3 is TGCAGCGCCGACGACAACTCCTACGAGCAGTACTTC. Residues: CSADDNSYEQYF.

The rearrangement links TRBV9 to TRBJ2-7, with D maybe TRBD1 (5 bases). V was clipped by 2 bases and J by 5 bases, with 11 bases between them. CDR1 and CDR2 (germline): SGDLS, YYNGEE. The CDR3 is 13 residues long. CDR3 DNA sequence: TGTGCCAGCAGCGTCAGACAGTTCGACGAGCAGTACTTC. As protein: CASSVRQFDEQYF.

The V and J genes are TRBV5-6 and TRBJ2-5, with D possibly TRBD2 on 5 matching bases. V lost 5 bases and J lost 5, with 19 bases in between. CDR1 and CDR2 (germline): SGHDT, YYEEEE. CDR3 length: 15 residues. CDR3 region: CASSKVRSGGETQYF. The CDR3 region has the DNA TGTGCCAGCAGTAAAGTCAGGTCCGGCGGGGAGACCCAGTACTTC.

The chain has TRBV28 and TRBJ1-1, with 9 positions matching TRBD1. From germline, CDR1 is MDHEN and CDR2 SYDVKM. With 7 bases clipped from V and 4 bases from J, the junction kept 13 bases outside the gene matches. The CDR3 is 16 amino acids. The CDR3 sequence: CASTIPGQGSSTEAFF. The CDR3 DNA sequence: TGTGCCAGCACCATCCCGGGACAGGGTTCCAGCACTGAAGCTTTCTTT.

This clone occurred once. The rearrangement links TRBV19 to TRBJ1-1, with a weak D call TRBD1 (6 bases). The CDR3 runs 14 residues. Germline CDR1 reads LNHDA; CDR2 reads SQIVND (reference sequence). Trimming took off 11 bases at V and 0 bases at J, with 16 bases between the two ends. The CDR3 sequence: CAAGARVMNTEAFF. For the CDR3, the DNA is TGTGCCGCGGGGGCTAGGGTTATGAACACTGAAGCTTTCTTT.

V usage is TRBV7-9 and J usage is TRBJ2-2, with unresolved D. The V end was cut by 3 bases, the J end by 7 bases, with 6 bases between. This CDR3 spans 12 amino acids. Per germline, CDR1 SEHNR and CDR2 FQNEAQ (reference sequence). CDR3 amino acids: CASSLPGGELFF. CDR3 in DNA: TGTGCCAGCAGCTTGCCCGGCGGGGAGCTGTTTTTT.

The V and J genes are TRBV7-2 and TRBJ2-1; 10 nucleotides line up with TRBD1. CDR3 length equals 15 residues. Germline V gene data show CDR1 as SGHTA and CDR2 as FQGNSA. V was pared by 6 bases and J by 4 bases, with 6 bases of the junction left unmatched. CDR3 protein: CASRFGTGVYNEQFF. The CDR3 coding sequence is TGTGCCAGCAGGTTCGGGACAGGGGTTTACAATGAGCAGTTCTTC.

The chain couples TRBV4-1 to TRBJ2-1, with a tentative D call TRBD2 (6 bases). Germline V gives CDR1 MGHRA, CDR2 YSYEKL. Deletions cut 5 bases from V and 2 bases from J, with 16 bases between. The CDR3 is made up of 16 amino acids. CDR3 in DNA: TGCGCCAGCAGCTTGGGCGTTGCGGGGACCTACAATGAGCAGTTCTTC. It translates to CASSLGVAGTYNEQFF.

The V call is TRBV6-5, the J call TRBJ1-4; D is perhaps TRBD1 (6 bases). CDR1 is MNHEY and CDR2 is SVGAGI in the germline V gene. The CDR3 consists of 13 residues. Trimming cost V 10 bases and J 10 bases, with 19 bases left between them. The DNA for the CDR3 is TGTGCCACAGGACAGATCCAACAGGGAAAACTGTTTTTT. This translates into CATGQIQQGKLFF.

In DNA, the CDR3 is TGTGCCAGCAGTTCAAATCAAATCGGGATCAATCAGCCCCAGCATTTT. Its protein is CASSSNQIGINQPQHF. V is TRBV28 and J is TRBJ1-5; no definite D call. Germline V CDR1 and CDR2: MDHEN, SYDVKM. This CDR3 comprises 16 residues. V lost 4 bases and J lost 3, with 16 bases in between.

The chain joins TRBV11-2 to TRBJ1-1; D not resolved. This CDR3 has 13 residues. CDR1 SGHAT and CDR2 FQNNGV come from the germline V gene. V was clipped by 0 bases and J by 7 bases, with 9 bases between them. The DNA for the CDR3 is TGTGCCAGCAGCTTAGATCTTAAGCGTGAAGCTTTCTTT. This codes for CASSLDLKREAFF.